The clone carrying this T cell receptor (beta chain) was seen once. This specimen comes from a study of blood T cell repertoires in COVID-19. In the authors' workflow: Reference gene primer amplification gave estimated nucleated cell counts. The data were produced by immunoSEQ multiplex PCR, yet TCRdb's version contains in-frame clones alone and is incomplete. The V and J calls and clone size are taken from that table; D and trimming were inferred from the DNA. The sample includes around 120,000 clones, approximately 90% of them seen just once. Germline V gives CDR1 SGDLS, CDR2 YYNGEE. V lost 3 bases and J lost 8; bases outside the gene matches: 11. The CDR3 is made up of 15 amino acids.

The chain combines TRBV9 with TRBJ2-1; 7 nucleotides match TRBD2. This TCR came from a human donor in a cohort sampled during active COVID-19. The specimen sequenced was peripheral blood. In DNA form, the CDR3 reads TGTGCCAGCAGCGCCACTAGCGCCCGGCAATATGAGCAGTTCTTC. Translating it yields CASSATSARQYEQFF.